This T cell receptor beta chain was obtained from a study of T cells in Graves' hyperthyroidism and ophthalmopathy. Whole-study results and caveats: The model forecast ophthalmopathy, anticipating it by a median about 6.5 months before onset.

This clonotype was counted ten times or more. Its antigen is undetermined. In making diagnoses, clinical symptoms, serum thyroxine and TRAb, thyroid ultrasound and orbital computed tomography were all used. PBMCs were collected from a 10 ml volume of fresh peripheral blood. Amplification yielded TCR beta CDR3 regions, with RNA transcripts as the source. When the TCR CDR3 underwent first-round RT-PCR, the HTBI primer set was used. MiXCR was run by TCRdb on the multiplex PCR reads, yielding one entry per CDR3 protein. Of hundreds of thousands of distinct CDR3 sequences in the sample, roughly 14% are singletons; the top ten hold under 7%. The CDR3 is 13 residues long. Germline loops: CDR1 SGDLS, CDR2 YYNGEE. V dropped 3 bases and J dropped 1 base, with 7 bases sitting between them.

The clonotype comes from a woman aged 25 to 39 with Graves' hyperthyroidism that later progressed to Graves' ophthalmopathy. Sequencing was done on a sample of blood. The chain links TRBV9 to TRBJ1-1; D is unclear. CDR3 region: CASSAGENTEAFF. The DNA of the CDR3 is TGTGCCAGCAGCGCGGGAGAGAACACTGAAGCTTTCTTT.